The clone carrying this T cell receptor (beta chain) was detected only once. Antigen unknown. These data belong to a study of identifying expanded T cells in peripheral blood. TCRdb's table, derived via immunoSEQ multiplex PCR, lists solely in-frame clones and lacks some. The repertoire holds around 100,000 clones, with roughly 87% as singletons. During the collection period, no donor immune events like infections were recorded. The CDR3 length is 20 residues. Overall study findings and caveats: Roughly 2-week clone count variance significantly increased as total template count grew. Differentially abundant clones: roughly 1.2 between replicates, approximately 15 at approximately two weeks, around 20 at four.

The receptor's source is a person between 18 and 75 years old in good health. V gene TRBV1 combines with J gene TRBJ2-2; no DNA check was done on the table's D call, TRBD1. TRBV1 is labeled a pseudogene. Sequencing was done on a sample of blood. CDR3 sequence reads: CTSSQGRTGGGLANTGELFF. The CDR3, as DNA: TGCACCAGCAGCCAGGGTCGGACAGGGGGCGGCCTAGCGAACACCGGGGAGCTGTTTTTT.